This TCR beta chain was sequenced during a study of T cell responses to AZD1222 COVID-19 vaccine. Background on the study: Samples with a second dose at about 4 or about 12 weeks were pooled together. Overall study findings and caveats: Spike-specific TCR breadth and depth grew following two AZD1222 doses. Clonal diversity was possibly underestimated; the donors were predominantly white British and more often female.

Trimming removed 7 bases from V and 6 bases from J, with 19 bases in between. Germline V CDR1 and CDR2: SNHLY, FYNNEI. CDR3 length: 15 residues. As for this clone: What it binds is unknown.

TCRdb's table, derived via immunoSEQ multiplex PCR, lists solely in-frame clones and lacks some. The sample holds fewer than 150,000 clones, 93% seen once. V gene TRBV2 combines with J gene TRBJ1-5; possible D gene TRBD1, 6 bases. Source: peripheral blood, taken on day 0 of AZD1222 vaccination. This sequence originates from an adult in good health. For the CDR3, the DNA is TGTGCCAGCACCCGGACAGAGACCTTTAGTCAGCCCCAGCATTTT. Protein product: CASTRTETFSQPQHF.